This TCR beta chain was captured in a study of human thymus T cells. Repertoires were generated with immunoSEQ multiplex PCR, while TCRdb's copy carries only in-frame clones and drops some. Counted here are approximately 70,000 clones, around 95% occurring once; the ten biggest clones make up about 0.032%. This clone has just one count. V lost 5 bases and J 1 base, leaving 8 bases between the germline ends. CDR1 is KGHSH and CDR2 is LQKENI in the germline V gene. The CDR3 is 13 residues long. Thymus pieces cut out during corrective heart surgery were the tissue that was used. The gene calls are TRBV18 and TRBJ1-1; D is undetermined. The sequence derives from a girl less than two years old with a congenital heart defect but otherwise immunologically healthy. Material: thymus tissue. The CDR3, as DNA: TGTGCCAGCTCATCGGAGGAGAACACTGAAGCTTTCTTT. Protein sequence: CASSSEENTEAFF. Using reference TRBV18 and TRBJ1-1 for the parts outside the CDR3, the full variable domain is NAGVMQNPRHLVRRRGQEARLRCSPMKGHSHVYWYRQLPEEGLKFMVYLQKENIIDESGMPKERFSAEFPKEGPSILRIQQVVRGDSAAYFCASSSEENTEAFFGQGTRLTVV.